The present TCR beta chain was sequenced within a study of blood T cells in healthy people across ages. The CDR3 is made up of 15 amino acids. Germline V gene data show CDR1 as SGHVS and CDR2 as FNYEAQ. Trimming at V came to 6 bases and at J to 2 bases, leaving 8 bases not matched to a gene. For the second PCR, which ran for roughly 6 to 12 cycles, a sample-barcoded 5' primer and a J-beta primer mix were used. Each CDR3 protein is one row after TCRdb ran MiXCR on the 5' RACE reads. The sample includes 600,000 or so distinct CDR3 sequences, roughly 21% of them seen just once. This chain links TRBV7-6 with TRBJ2-3; 7 bases agree with TRBD2. This receptor was obtained from a man in his 70s in good health. Material: blood. The CDR3 sequence is CASRPKRDPTDTQYF. As DNA, the CDR3 is TGTGCCAGCAGACCGAAGCGGGACCCCACAGATACGCAGTATTTT.